The text below deals with one T cell receptor beta chain. The protocol was immunoSEQ multiplex PCR, while the TCRdb copy is restricted to in-frame clones and leaves out a portion. The table lists 330,000 or so clones, about 89% of them singletons, with 1.5% to 2% in the top ten. The data originate from a study of blood T cell repertoires in COVID-19. Across about two dozen US areas, participants ranged in age from about 18 to 100 years. Assignment of participants to cohorts was predicated upon participant-reported clinical history. The CDR3 covers 13 residues. Trimming cost V 5 bases and J 7 bases, with 15 bases left between them. In germline, CDR1 is SGHAT, CDR2 FQNNGV.

The sample comprised PBMCs or T cells enriched from blood (not recorded which). The source of this sequence is a man aged 35 to 55 in a cohort exposed to, infected with or recovered from COVID-19 (not recorded which). This chain links TRBV11-2 with TRBJ2-7; a possible D gene is TRBD1 (6 bases). The CDR3 nucleotides read TGTGCCAGCAGCCCAAGACAGGCCAGGGAGCAGTACTTC. Its protein product is CASSPRQAREQYF.